A selection of T cell receptor beta chains follows, all from one sample in a study of T-cell memory formation after mild COVID-19. A single record per CDR3 protein comes from TCRdb applying MiXCR to the 5' RACE reads. Here the sample spans 250,000 to 300,000 distinct CDR3 sequences, 15% to 20% being singletons. The sample was PBMCs or a T cell subset sorted from them (not recorded which). All receptors come from a young man who had mild COVID-19 (a few samples of this study predate the infection). Cell type and time point are not known. CDR3s include the opening cysteine and the closing phenylalanine or tryptophan. The order of the fields is CDR3 length, J gene, V gene, clone size, D gene, CDR3 protein, CDR3 DNA. D genes are given only for firm matches. The size entry is marked missing in some rows and otherwise reads once, few, many or a size class.

len: 12
j_gene: TRBJ2-5
v_gene: TRBV11-2
abundance: -
d_gene: -
CDR3aa: CASRLAKETQYF
CDR3nt: TGTGCCAGCAGATTAGCAAAAGAGACCCAGTACTTC

len: 13
j_gene: TRBJ1-1
v_gene: TRBV7-2
abundance: few
d_gene: -
CDR3aa: CASSIQSNTEAFF
CDR3nt: TGTGCCAGCAGCATACAATCGAACACTGAAGCTTTCTTT

len: 15
j_gene: TRBJ2-5
v_gene: TRBV7-2
abundance: few
d_gene: -
CDR3aa: CASSFVGQKEETQYF
CDR3nt: TGTGCCAGCAGCTTTGTGGGACAAAAGGAGGAGACCCAGTACTTC

len: 13
j_gene: TRBJ2-1
v_gene: TRBV11-2
abundance: -
d_gene: -
CDR3aa: CASSLGLSNEQFF
CDR3nt: TGTGCCAGCAGCTTAGGACTGTCCAATGAGCAGTTCTTC

len: 16
j_gene: TRBJ1-4
v_gene: TRBV14
abundance: -
d_gene: -
CDR3aa: CASSPRGIFGRGKLFF
CDR3nt: TGTGCCAGCAGCCCCCGCGGTATTTTTGGGCGGGGAAAACTGTTTTTT

len: 14
j_gene: TRBJ2-1
v_gene: TRBV20-1
abundance: many
d_gene: -
CDR3aa: CSASSTFDYNEQFF
CDR3nt: TGCAGTGCCTCGTCGACTTTCGACTACAATGAGCAGTTCTTC

len: 15
j_gene: TRBJ2-1
v_gene: TRBV7-3
abundance: few
d_gene: -
CDR3aa: CASSLVGRSYNEQFF
CDR3nt: TGTGCCAGCAGCTTAGTCGGAAGGTCCTACAATGAGCAGTTCTTC

len: 18
j_gene: TRBJ2-2
v_gene: TRBV4-3
abundance: few
d_gene: TRBD1
CDR3aa: CASSQDQRTGFSTGELFF
CDR3nt: TGCGCCAGCAGCCAAGATCAACGGACAGGGTTTTCCACCGGGGAGCTGTTTTTT

len: 16
j_gene: TRBJ2-2
v_gene: TRBV5-1
abundance: -
d_gene: -
CDR3aa: CASSSEQGLDTGELFF
CDR3nt: TGCGCCAGCAGCTCTGAACAGGGTTTGGATACCGGGGAGCTGTTTTTT

len: 14
j_gene: TRBJ1-6
v_gene: TRBV20-1
abundance: -
d_gene: -
CDR3aa: CSARVGLENSPLHF
CDR3nt: TGCAGTGCTAGGGTCGGGCTCGAGAATTCACCCCTCCACTTT

len: 15
j_gene: TRBJ2-7
v_gene: TRBV6-5
abundance: few
d_gene: -
CDR3aa: CASSLTVKSSYEQYF
CDR3nt: TGTGCCAGCAGCCTGACAGTTAAGAGCTCCTACGAGCAGTACTTC

len: 13
j_gene: TRBJ2-4
v_gene: TRBV11-2
abundance: few
d_gene: -
CDR3aa: CASSPSLGNIQYF
CDR3nt: TGTGCCAGCAGCCCCTCATTGGGAAACATTCAGTACTTC

len: 15
j_gene: TRBJ2-7
v_gene: TRBV7-2
abundance: -
d_gene: TRBD2
CDR3aa: CASSYTSGGAYEQYF
CDR3nt: TGTGCCAGCAGCTATACTAGCGGGGGTGCCTACGAGCAGTACTTC

len: 14
j_gene: TRBJ2-5
v_gene: TRBV12-3/TRBV12-4
abundance: -
d_gene: -
CDR3aa: CASSDNRDLETQYF
CDR3nt: TGTGCCAGCAGTGACAACAGGGATCTAGAGACCCAGTACTTC

len: 12
j_gene: TRBJ1-4
v_gene: TRBV18
abundance: few
d_gene: -
CDR3aa: CASSRRNEKLFF
CDR3nt: TGTGCCAGCTCCCGACGGAATGAAAAACTGTTTTTT

len: 15
j_gene: TRBJ1-1
v_gene: TRBV6-5
abundance: -
d_gene: -
CDR3aa: CASSYFAGTNTEAFF
CDR3nt: TGTGCCAGCAGTTATTTCGCAGGTACGAACACTGAAGCTTTCTTT

len: 13
j_gene: TRBJ2-3
v_gene: TRBV10-3
abundance: -
d_gene: -
CDR3aa: CAISSDPAGTQYF
CDR3nt: TGTGCCATCAGTTCAGACCCGGCCGGTACGCAGTATTTT

len: 15
j_gene: TRBJ1-4
v_gene: TRBV2
abundance: -
d_gene: -
CDR3aa: CASRDPRGASEKLFF
CDR3nt: TGTGCCAGCAGGGATCCCCGGGGGGCCTCTGAAAAACTGTTTTTT